These 27 T cell receptor beta chains came from one sample sequenced in a study of cytomegalovirus exposure and HLA in healthy donors. 60 Vbeta and 13 Jbeta primers were used in PCR. Measured with immunoSEQ multiplex PCR; TCRdb has only the in-frame clones, and not every one. The sample has about 100,000 clones; about four fifths are singletons. The sequenced sample was PBMCs. Receptors were obtained from a female donor in good health and CMV-seropositive.

This clone showed up just a few times. This chain joins TRBV30 and TRBJ2-3, with D maybe TRBD1 (6 bases). The CDR3 consists of 14 residues. Germline assignment: CDR1 GTSNPN and CDR2 SVGIG (reference sequence). V was shortened by 2 bases and J by 2 bases, with 11 bases between the two germline ends. CDR3 protein: CAWSPGQITDTQYF. DNA for the CDR3: TGTGCCTGGAGTCCAGGACAGATCACAGATACGCAGTATTTT.

The chain employs TRBV7-2 and TRBJ2-1; 7 bases match TRBD2. This CDR3 spans 15 amino acids. V was pared by 2 bases and J by 5 bases, with 6 bases of the junction left unmatched. Germline V lookup: CDR1 SGHTA, CDR2 FQGNSA. CDR3 DNA sequence: TGTGCCAGCAGCTTATGGGGGAGGGCCAACAATGAGCAGTTCTTC. Translating gives CASSLWGRANNEQFF.

The chain combines TRBV5-1 with TRBJ2-2; D possibly corresponds to TRBD1 (6 bases). The CDR3 has 16 amino acids. V was trimmed by 4 bases and J by 5 bases, leaving 18 bases between them. Germline lookup yields CDR1 SGHRS and CDR2 YFSETQ. CDR3 in amino acids: CASSQRQVGHTGELFF. As DNA, the CDR3 is TGCGCCAGCAGCCAAAGACAGGTGGGACATACCGGGGAGCTGTTTTTT.

V and J are TRBV10-1 and TRBJ2-1; TRBD2 is a possible D gene (5 bases). This CDR3 comprises 16 residues. The V end lost 0 bases, the J end lost 0 bases, and 9 bases lay between the germline ends. Germline CDR1 is WNHNN and CDR2 is SYGVQD (reference sequence). This CDR3 reads CASSESTTSSYNEQFF. Written as DNA, the CDR3 is TGCGCCAGCAGTGAGTCGACAACTAGCTCCTACAATGAGCAGTTCTTC.

The chain joins TRBV5-1 to TRBJ1-5; D is possibly TRBD1 (5 bases). Trimming pared 3 bases from V and 1 base from J, leaving 8 bases between. Germline V gene sequence: CDR1 SGHRS, CDR2 YFSETQ. The CDR3 totals 14 residues. The CDR3 here is CASSSGGSNQPQHF. In nucleotides, the CDR3 is TGCGCCAGCAGCTCGGGGGGGAGCAATCAGCCCCAGCATTTT.

The V and J genes are TRBV5-1 and TRBJ2-3, with D possibly matching TRBD2 (6 bases). The CDR3 has 15 amino acids. Germline V gene sequence: CDR1 SGHRS, CDR2 YFSETQ. V lost 0 bases to trimming and J lost 6 bases, with 14 bases between them. The CDR3 sequence is CASSLAGASGDTQYF. The CDR3 DNA reads as TGCGCCAGCAGCTTGGCCGGGGCCAGCGGGGATACGCAGTATTTT. The full variable domain, rest sourced from reference TRBV5-1 and TRBJ2-3, is KAGVTQTPRYLIKTRGQQVTLSCSPISGHRSVSWYQQTPGQGLQFLFEYFSETQRNKGNFPGRFSGRQFSNSRSEMNVSTLELGDSALYLCASSLAGASGDTQYFGPGTRLTVL.

This clone was observed a few times. The V and J genes are TRBV6-1 and TRBJ2-3; D is possibly TRBD2 (5 bases). In germline, CDR1 is MNHNS, CDR2 SASEGT. CDR3 size: 13 residues. V lost 7 bases and J 7 bases, leaving 15 bases between the germline ends. The chain's CDR3 is CASNQGAEYTQYF. In nucleotides, the CDR3 is TGTGCCAGCAACCAAGGAGCGGAGTATACGCAGTATTTT.

This chain joins TRBV19 and TRBJ2-2; TRBD2 agrees at 12 bases. The V gene end was trimmed by 6 bases and the J gene end by 7 bases; junction bases not matched to a gene: 9. Germline V gene lookup returns CDR1 LNHDA and CDR2 SQIVND (reference sequence). The CDR3 spans 16 residues. The CDR3 region is CASRTLAGGPVGELFF. The CDR3 DNA reads as TGTGCCAGTAGGACCCTAGCGGGAGGGCCGGTCGGGGAGCTGTTTTTT.

The rearrangement links TRBV12-5 to TRBJ1-5, with no clear D. Trimming pared 4 bases from V and 0 bases from J, leaving 7 bases between. The CDR3 totals 14 residues. Germline V gene data show CDR1 as LGHNT and CDR2 as FRNRAP. The CDR3 nucleotides are TGTGCTAGTGGTTCGGACTATAGCAATCAGCCCCAGCATTTT. The encoded protein is CASGSDYSNQPQHF. The full variable domain, completed using reference TRBV12-5 and TRBJ1-5, is DARVTQTPRHKVTEMGQEVTMRCQPILGHNTVFWYRQTMMQGLELLAYFRNRAPLDDSGMPKDRFSAEMPDATLATLKIQPSEPRDSAVYFCASGSDYSNQPQHFGDGTRLSIL.

This chain uses TRBV21-1 with TRBJ2-3; the DNA was not compared with TRBD2, the D call given in the table. TRBV21-1 is a pseudogene segment. This CDR3 has 16 residues. CDR3 DNA: TGTGCCAGCAGCCCGACCGAGAGCGGAAGCACAGATACGCAGTATTTT. It yields the protein CASSPTESGSTDTQYF.

J is TRBJ2-7 and V is TRBV30, with D possibly matching TRBD2 (5 bases). CDR3 size: 14 residues. V lost 0 bases and J lost 11, with 20 bases in between. Germline V lookup: CDR1 GTSNPN, CDR2 SVGIG (reference sequence). This CDR3 reads CAWSVKAEGSLEYF. The CDR3 DNA follows: TGTGCCTGGAGTGTAAAGGCCGAGGGTAGCTTGGAGTACTTC.

Points on this clone: A junction boundary mismatches the germline segment, possibly from a read error. The V gene is TRBV7-9, the J gene TRBJ1-1, with TRBD1 as a possible D gene (6 bases). Germline V CDR1 and CDR2: SEHNR, FQNEAQ (reference sequence). The CDR3 consists of 17 residues. The CDR3 nucleotides are TGTTCCAGCAGCAGTAATCGCGGGGGGCTCGAAAACACTGAAGCTTTCTTT. Translated: CSSSSNRGGLENTEAFF.

The chain uses TRBV6-8 and TRBJ2-3, with a weak D call TRBD2 (5 bases). This CDR3 has 15 amino acids. CDR1 and CDR2 (germline): MNHGY, SAAAGT. Between the trimmed V and J ends, which lost 2 bases and 2 bases, there was a span of 11 bases. CDR3: CASSYPPTNTDTQYF. The CDR3 DNA follows: TGTGCCAGCAGTTACCCCCCGACTAACACAGATACGCAGTATTTT.

V and J are TRBV2 and TRBJ1-6; a weak D match, TRBD1 (5 bases). Deletions cut 6 bases from V and 14 bases from J, with 20 bases between. This CDR3 has 14 residues. Germline loops: CDR1 SNHLY, CDR2 FYNNEI. The CDR3 DNA sequence: TGTGCCAGCAGGGCCCGGGACCCCCGGGGGGCCCTCCACTTT. Amino acid sequence: CASRARDPRGALHF.

The gene calls are TRBV6-1 and TRBJ1-5; D may be TRBD1 (6 bases). V lost 8 bases and J 0 bases, leaving 14 bases between the germline ends. CDR3 length equals 15 residues. CDR1 is MNHNS and CDR2 is SASEGT in the germline V gene. The chain's CDR3 is CASARQAYSNQPQHF. DNA for the CDR3: TGTGCCAGCGCCCGACAGGCTTATAGCAATCAGCCCCAGCATTTT.

In DNA, the CDR3 is TGTGCCAGCAGCTCGGGACTAAATGAGCAGTTCTTC. The encoded protein is CASSSGLNEQFF. This chain uses TRBV7-9 with TRBJ2-1; 7 bases match TRBD2. The V gene end was trimmed by 4 bases and the J gene end by 7 bases; junction bases not matched to a gene: 1. The CDR3 covers 12 residues. CDR1 is SEHNR and CDR2 is FQNEAQ in the germline V gene (reference sequence).

The chain joins TRBV28 to TRBJ2-1; D call uncertain. The CDR3 contains 16 residues. Germline CDR1 MDHEN, CDR2 SYDVKM. V was clipped by 7 bases and J by 0 bases, with 16 bases between them. The CDR3 DNA is TGTGCCAGCACCCCGGCGAGCGTAAGCTCCTACAATGAGCAGTTCTTC. It is translated as CASTPASVSSYNEQFF.

V is TRBV27 and J is TRBJ2-7; TRBD2 matches at 11 bases. This CDR3 has 16 amino acids. The germline V gene encodes CDR1 MNHEY and CDR2 SMNVEV (reference sequence). Trimming cost V 5 bases and J 2 bases; bases outside gene matches: 8. CDR3 protein: CASSPMGLAATYEQYF. For the CDR3, the DNA is TGTGCCAGCAGTCCAATGGGACTAGCGGCCACCTACGAGCAGTACTTC.

Here the CDR3 reads CASSLSHGTGRSGANVLTF. The CDR3 coding sequence is TGTGCCAGCAGCTTGTCCCACGGGACAGGGAGGTCTGGGGCCAACGTCCTGACTTTC. This sequence joins TRBV7-2 and TRBJ2-6; 9 positions agree with TRBD1. Germline V lookup: CDR1 SGHTA, CDR2 FQGNSA. CDR3 length: 19 residues. V gave up 3 bases and J gave up 1 base; unmatched junction bases: 10.

The chain employs TRBV6-5 and TRBJ2-7, with 7 bases that match TRBD1. CDR1 MNHEY and CDR2 SVGAGI come from the germline V gene. CDR3 size: 16 residues. With 0 bases clipped from V and 2 bases from J, the junction kept 7 bases outside the gene matches. Here the CDR3 DNA reads TGTGCCAGCAGTTACTCCTCGGGACAGAGGACCTACGAGCAGTACTTC. It is translated as CASSYSSGQRTYEQYF.

This clone came up a few times. V usage is TRBV7-9 and J usage is TRBJ2-5; 9 nucleotides match TRBD1. Germline V gene sequence: CDR1 SEHNR, CDR2 FQNEAQ (reference sequence). The junction had 9 bases not matched to a gene; V was cut back by 5 bases and J by 5 bases. This CDR3 has 15 amino acids. CDR3 coding DNA: TGTGCCAGCAGCAAACCCACCGGGACAGGGGAGACCCAGTACTTC. Protein sequence: CASSKPTGTGETQYF.

This sequence joins TRBV6-1 and TRBJ2-7; 8 nucleotides agree with TRBD2. Germline-derived CDR1 and CDR2 are MNHNS and SASEGT. The ends lost 6 bases at V and 5 bases at J; junction bases unmatched: 9. This CDR3 has 14 amino acids. The CDR3 loop is CASSPSGRRNEQYF. CDR3 bases: TGTGCCAGCAGCCCCAGCGGGAGAAGGAACGAGCAGTACTTC.

The chain carries TRBV30 and TRBJ1-1, with 8 bases fitting TRBD1. Germline V gene lookup returns CDR1 GTSNPN and CDR2 SVGIG (reference sequence). This CDR3 contains 15 residues. Unmatched junction bases numbered 10, after V lost 2 bases and J lost 5 bases. The CDR3 sequence is CAWSPTGALQTEAFF. DNA for the CDR3: TGTGCCTGGAGTCCGACAGGGGCCCTGCAGACTGAAGCTTTCTTT.

V usage is TRBV6-5 and J usage is TRBJ1-4; D not certain. The CDR3 has 12 residues. The V gene lost 5 bases and the J gene lost 11 bases, with 12 bases spanning the gap. Germline CDR1 MNHEY, CDR2 SVGAGI. The CDR3 sequence: CASSAIGEKLFF. CDR3 nucleotides: TGTGCCAGCAGTGCCATCGGGGAGAAACTGTTTTTT.

This chain links TRBV27 with TRBJ1-5; tentative D call: TRBD1 (6 bases). CDR3 length: 14 amino acids. The germline V and J ends were trimmed by 6 bases and 5 bases, with 14 bases remaining between them. Per the germline V gene, CDR1 is MNHEY and CDR2 is SMNVEV (reference sequence). The CDR3 nucleotides are TGTGCCAGCAGCCTCCGGGACACATATCAGCCCCAGCATTTT. It codes for CASSLRDTYQPQHF.

The CDR3 DNA sequence: TGTGCCAGCAGCTTACAGGGGGCATTTGATGGCTACACCTTC. Encoded protein: CASSLQGAFDGYTF. J is TRBJ1-2 and V is TRBV7-9, with 8 nucleotides matching TRBD1. The CDR3 extends over 14 amino acids. The trim removed 2 bases at V and 6 bases at J, leaving 5 bases unmatched. Germline CDR1 is SEHNR and CDR2 is FQNEAQ (reference sequence).

V and J are TRBV5-1 and TRBJ1-3, with D uncertain. The V end lost 4 bases, the J end lost 0 bases, and 17 bases lay between the germline ends. The CDR3 is 17 amino acids. Germline CDR1 reads SGHRS; CDR2 reads YFSETQ. As DNA, the CDR3 is TGCGCCAGCAGCGCCACCGGGGAGGTTAGCTCTGGAAACACCATATATTTT. Its translation is CASSATGEVSSGNTIYF.